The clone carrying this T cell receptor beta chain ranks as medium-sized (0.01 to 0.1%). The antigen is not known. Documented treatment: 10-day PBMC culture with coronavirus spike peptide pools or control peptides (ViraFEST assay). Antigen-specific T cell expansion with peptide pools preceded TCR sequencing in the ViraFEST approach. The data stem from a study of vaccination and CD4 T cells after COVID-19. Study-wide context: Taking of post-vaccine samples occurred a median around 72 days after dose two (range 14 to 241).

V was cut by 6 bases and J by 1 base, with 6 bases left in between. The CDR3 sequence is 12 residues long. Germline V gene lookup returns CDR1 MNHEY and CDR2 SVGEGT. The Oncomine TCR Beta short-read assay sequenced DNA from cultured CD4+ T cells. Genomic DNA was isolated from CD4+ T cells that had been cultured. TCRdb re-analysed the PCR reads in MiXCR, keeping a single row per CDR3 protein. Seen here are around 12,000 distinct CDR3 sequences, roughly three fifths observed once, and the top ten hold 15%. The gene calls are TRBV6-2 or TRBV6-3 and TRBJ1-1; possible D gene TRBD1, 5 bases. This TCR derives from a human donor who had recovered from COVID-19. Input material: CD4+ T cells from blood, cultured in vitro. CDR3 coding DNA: TGTGCCAGCAGAACAGGGAACACTGAAGCTTTCTTT. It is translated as CASRTGNTEAFF.